The 14 T cell receptor beta chains presented below share a single source sample, sequenced in a study of naive and memory T cell subsets. The beta constant-region primer was an equimolar mix of two oligonucleotides covering TRBC1 and TRBC2. The ligated cDNA underwent four PCR rounds using SP2 and nested alpha and beta constant-region primers. TCRdb independently ran MiXCR on the UMI-ligation and nested PCR reads; one entry per CDR3 protein. The top ten hold over 0.95% of the sample, which has about 82,000 distinct CDR3 sequences, 8% to 9.5% seen once. Sequencing input: naive CD8+ T cells from blood. The receptors shown here come from a human donor in good health.

This clonotype was counted between two and nine times. The genes are TRBV20-1 and TRBJ2-7; 10 positions agree with TRBD1. Germline V CDR1 and CDR2: DFQATT, SNEGSKA (reference sequence). J lost 2 bases, V lost 6 bases, and 7 bases had no gene match. CDR3 size: 14 residues. CDR3 bases: TGCAGTGCACCCCGACAGGGGGCCCCCTACGAGCAGTACTTC. The encoded protein is CSAPRQGAPYEQYF.

This clonotype was recorded a few times. The CDR3 loop is CSATPAGRARYEQYF. The CDR3 DNA reads TGCAGTGCTACCCCTGCTGGGCGGGCGCGGTACGAGCAGTACTTC. The gene calls are TRBV20-1 and TRBJ2-7; a weak D match, TRBD2 (5 bases). Trimming cost V 4 bases and J 4 bases, with 20 bases left between them. Germline V gene data show CDR1 as DFQATT and CDR2 as SNEGSKA (reference sequence). There are 15 residues in the CDR3.

This clonotype was picked up many times. The chain links TRBV12-3 or TRBV12-4 to TRBJ1-1, with D perhaps TRBD1 (5 bases). This CDR3 is 18 amino acids long. Trimming took 4 bases from V and 1 from J, leaving 22 bases between them. The DNA of the CDR3 is TGTGCCAGCAGTTCGTCAACCCGAAGGGACGTAACGAACACTGAAGCTTTCTTT. This encodes CASSSSTRRDVTNTEAFF.

This sequence joins TRBV12-5 and TRBJ1-2; a weak D match, TRBD1 (6 bases). Germline assignment: CDR1 LGHNT and CDR2 FRNRAP. The ends were cut back, 6 bases at V and 3 bases at J, with 11 bases in the middle. This CDR3 has 13 residues. CDR3 coding DNA: TGTGCTAGTGGCAGAGACAGGCACTATGGCTACACCTTC. Translation gives CASGRDRHYGYTF.

There are a few counts of this clonotype. This sequence joins TRBV6-5 and TRBJ2-3; unclear D gene. CDR3 length: 16 amino acids. V lost 2 bases, J lost 0 bases, and 12 bases lay in between. Germline V gene data show CDR1 as MNHEY and CDR2 as SVGAGI. CDR3 sequence reads: CASSYDGFASTDTQYF. The CDR3 coding sequence is TGTGCCAGCAGTTACGACGGATTCGCTAGCACAGATACGCAGTATTTT.

This clonotype occurred many times. The chain combines TRBV4-2 with TRBJ2-7, with TRBD2 as a possible D gene (6 bases). CDR1 is LGHNA and CDR2 is YNFKEQ in the germline V gene. This CDR3 comprises 16 residues. V shed 2 bases and J shed 4 bases, with 18 bases lying between them. The CDR3 DNA reads TGTGCCAGCAGCCAACAAATATCGGGAGCCTCGTACGAGCAGTACTTC. Amino acids: CASSQQISGASYEQYF.

The sample holds a few counts of this clonotype. Written as DNA, the CDR3 is TGTGCCAGCAACGAGGACAGGGCGGAACAGCCCCAGCATTTT. It codes for CASNEDRAEQPQHF. V and J are TRBV6-6 and TRBJ1-5, with 8 bases fitting TRBD1. Germline values: CDR1 MNHNY, CDR2 SVGAGI (reference sequence). J gave up 7 bases and V 7 bases, and 9 bases lay outside the gene matches. CDR3 length: 14 amino acids.

The J gene is TRBJ1-2, the V gene TRBV30; TRBD1 matches at 9 bases. CDR1 and CDR2 (germline): GTSNPN, SVGIG (reference sequence). Trimming removed 8 bases from V and 3 bases from J; junction bases left unmatched: 7. There are 13 residues in the CDR3. The CDR3 DNA reads as TGTGCCGTGGATCGGGACAGGGACTATGGCTACACCTTC. This gives the protein CAVDRDRDYGYTF.

The table lists this clonotype with a few counts. The V and J genes are TRBV7-8 and TRBJ1-2, with D unresolved. This CDR3 region has 15 residues. Between the trimmed V and J ends, which lost 5 bases and 0 bases, there was a span of 13 bases. Germline lookup yields CDR1 SGHVS and CDR2 FQNEAQ. DNA for the CDR3: TGTGCCAGCAGCAACGGACGGGTGGCTAACTATGGCTACACCTTC. Translated, it gives CASSNGRVANYGYTF.

This clonotype has only a few counts. The chain couples TRBV7-9 to TRBJ1-4; no reliable D call. Trimming removed 1 base from V and 0 bases from J, with 3 bases in between. This CDR3 has 14 amino acids. Germline CDR1 SEHNR, CDR2 FQNEAQ (reference sequence). The CDR3 DNA reads TGTGCCAGCAGCTTAGTTACAACTAATGAAAAACTGTTTTTT. Protein product: CASSLVTTNEKLFF.

This clonotype was observed at least ten times. This chain uses TRBV5-5 with TRBJ2-7; 11 bases are shared with TRBD2. The CDR3 loop spans 15 amino acids. Germline V CDR1 and CDR2: SGHKS, YYEKEE (reference sequence). J was trimmed by 4 bases and V by 1 base; bases with no gene match: 4. The CDR3 DNA is TGTGCCAGCAGCTTGACTAGCGGGAGTGGATACGAGCAGTACTTC. It translates to CASSLTSGSGYEQYF.

V gene TRBV12-3 or TRBV12-4 combines with J gene TRBJ1-2; D remains ambiguous. Trimming shortened V by 8 bases and J by 7 bases, and 14 bases separated the two germline ends. CDR3 length: 12 amino acids. The CDR3 loop is CASDGPLGGYTF. CDR3 nucleotides: TGTGCCAGCGACGGACCCTTAGGTGGCTACACCTTC.

The DNA for the CDR3 is TGTGCCAGCAGTTTTTATGGGACAGGGGGAACTGAAGCTTTCTTT. Translating it yields CASSFYGTGGTEAFF. The V and J genes are TRBV28 and TRBJ1-1; 11 nucleotides line up with TRBD1. The length of the CDR3 is 15 residues. J was trimmed by 5 bases and V by 3 bases; bases with no gene match: 5. CDR1 and CDR2 from the germline V gene are MDHEN and SYDVKM.

This clonotype was observed at least ten times. The V call is TRBV10-3, the J call TRBJ2-7; D may correspond to TRBD1 or TRBD2 (5 bases each). This CDR3 is 14 amino acids long. The germline V gene has CDR1 ENHRY and CDR2 SYGVKD. The V and J ends lost 3 bases and 2 bases respectively, with 11 bases between them. This CDR3 is CAISDRDVAYEQYF. The CDR3 DNA reads as TGTGCCATCAGTGACCGGGACGTTGCCTACGAGCAGTACTTC.